The 6 T cell receptor beta chains listed next were all sequenced from one sample in a study of cytomegalovirus exposure and HLA in healthy donors. The PCR was carried out with 60 Vbeta primers and 13 Jbeta primers. The data were produced by immunoSEQ multiplex PCR, yet TCRdb's version contains in-frame clones alone and is incomplete. The profile shows more than 95,000 clones, 70% to 80% of them singletons. Specimen: PBMCs. The source of these receptors is a woman between 45 and 65 years old in good health and CMV-seropositive.

J is TRBJ1-1 and V is TRBV6-5, with D perhaps TRBD1 (5 bases). The germline V gene has CDR1 MNHEY and CDR2 SVGAGI. Between the trimmed V and J ends, which lost 6 bases and 1 base, there was a span of 9 bases. The CDR3 runs to 13 residues. CDR3 bases: TGTGCCAGCAGAAGACAGCCGAACACTGAAGCTTTCTTT. Amino acids: CASRRQPNTEAFF.

The rearrangement uses TRBV10-3 and TRBJ1-2, with 12 nucleotides matching TRBD1. The V gene end was trimmed by 6 bases and the J gene end by 6 bases; junction bases not matched to a gene: 11. There are 16 residues in the CDR3. Per germline, CDR1 ENHRY and CDR2 SYGVKD. The chain's CDR3 is CAISPPPGTGGDGYTF. As DNA, the CDR3 is TGTGCCATCAGCCCACCTCCTGGGACAGGGGGCGATGGCTACACCTTC.

CDR3 loop: CASSEEAGSYGYTF. DNA for the CDR3: TGTGCCAGCAGTGAAGAGGCGGGGTCCTATGGCTACACCTTC. The rearrangement links TRBV6-1 to TRBJ1-2; D gene uncertain. Germline V gene data show CDR1 as MNHNS and CDR2 as SASEGT. V dropped 1 base and J dropped 4 bases, with 10 bases sitting between them. The CDR3 spans 14 residues.

The V call is TRBV7-9, the J call TRBJ2-3; a possible D gene is TRBD2 (5 bases). Trimming removed 11 bases from V and 0 bases from J, with 24 bases in between. The CDR3 has 17 residues. Germline V gene sequence: CDR1 SEHNR, CDR2 FQNEAQ (reference sequence). CDR3 coding DNA: TGTGCCGGCTCCGGGAACAGATCCACTCCTAGCACAGATACGCAGTATTTT. This translates into CAGSGNRSTPSTDTQYF. Variable domain in full (rest from reference TRBV7-9 and TRBJ2-3): DTGVSQNPRHKITKRGQNVTFRCDPISEHNRLYWYRQTLGQGPEFLTYFQNEAQLEKSRLLSDRFSAERPKGSFSTLEIQRTEQGDSAMYLCAGSGNRSTPSTDTQYFGPGTRLTVL.

J is TRBJ2-3 and V is TRBV11-2; D remains ambiguous. Trimming cost V 8 bases and J 5 bases, with 8 bases left between them. Germline V gene sequence: CDR1 SGHAT, CDR2 FQNNGV. The CDR3 sequence is 11 residues long. This CDR3 reads CASEAGDTQYF. CDR3 bases: TGTGCCAGCGAAGCCGGAGATACGCAGTATTTT. Complete variable domain (other parts from reference TRBV11-2 and TRBJ2-3): EAGVAQSPRYKIIEKRQSVAFWCNPISGHATLYWYQQILGQGPKLLIQFQNNGVVDDSQLPKDRFSAERLKGVDSTLKIQPAKLEDSAVYLCASEAGDTQYFGPGTRLTVL.

Remarks on this clone: One end of the junction does not line up with germline, which may come from a read error. The chain carries TRBV6-5 and TRBJ2-5, with D possibly being TRBD2 (7 bases). This CDR3 is built from 14 residues. CDR1 MNHEY and CDR2 SVGAGI come from the germline V gene. The CDR3 nucleotides are TGTGCCAGCAGTTGGAGGGGGGGCCAAGGGACCCAGTACTTC. Amino acid sequence: CASSWRGGQGTQYF.